The next 17 T cell receptor beta chains were all read from a single sample in a study of regulatory T cells in long-lasting Graves disease. Building of the TCR beta libraries involved iRepertoire HTBI primers and Arm-PCR of CDR3 regions. TCRdb used MiXCR to reprocess the multiplex PCR reads, holding one entry per CDR3 protein. The sample lists about 400,000 distinct CDR3 sequences; around 20% were seen once. The time point here: persistent/refractory GD, antithyroid drugs over 5 years with positive TRAb. RNA isolated from PBMCs was used to make the TCR library. Here the sequenced sample was peripheral blood mononuclear cells (PBMCs), taken when the disease was refractory, from a patient treated with antithyroid drugs. The origin of the receptors is a female donor with Graves disease.

This clonotype was detected many times. The chain combines TRBV12-3 or TRBV12-4 with TRBJ2-7, with 10 bases identical to TRBD1. With V trimmed by 5 bases and J by 7 bases, 11 bases remained unmatched. This CDR3 comprises 15 residues. CDR3 nucleotides: TGTGCCAGCAGTGCTACGACAGGGGGCGCGTGGGAGCAGTACTTC. It translates to CASSATTGGAWEQYF.

A few counts support this clonotype. The gene calls are TRBV20-1 and TRBJ2-1; 8 positions agree with TRBD2. The germline V gene encodes CDR1 DFQATT and CDR2 SNEGSKA (reference sequence). The CDR3 runs 13 residues. CDR3 coding DNA: TGCAGGGGGAAACTAGCGGAAGACAATGAGCAGTTCTTC. Its translation is CRGKLAEDNEQFF.

The chain joins TRBV18 to TRBJ1-1, with 8 bases that match TRBD1. Germline V CDR1 and CDR2: KGHSH, LQKENI. The junction had 4 bases not matched to a gene; V was cut back by 1 base and J by 3 bases. The CDR3 totals 15 residues. The CDR3 DNA reads TGTGCCAGCTCACCACTCGGACAGGGTGACACTGAAGCTTTCTTT. Translating it yields CASSPLGQGDTEAFF. Full variable domain (missing parts from reference TRBV18 and TRBJ1-1): NAGVMQNPRHLVRRRGQEARLRCSPMKGHSHVYWYRQLPEEGLKFMVYLQKENIIDESGMPKERFSAEFPKEGPSILRIQQVVRGDSAAYFCASSPLGQGDTEAFFGQGTRLTVV.

The V call is TRBV2, the J call TRBJ2-7, with TRBD2 as a possible D gene (6 bases). With 6 bases removed from V and 3 bases from J, the gap between germline ends came to 15 bases. The CDR3 has 14 amino acids. Germline-derived CDR1 and CDR2 are SNHLY and FYNNEI. The CDR3 region has the DNA TGTGCCAGCAGCTTAGCTCGGGGGAACTACGAGCAGTACTTC. It translates to CASSLARGNYEQYF. Drawing the rest from reference TRBV2 and TRBJ2-7, the complete variable domain is EPEVTQTPSHQVTQMGQEVILRCVPISNHLYFYWYRQILGQKVEFLVSFYNNEISEKSEIFDDQFSVERPDGSNFTLKIRSTKLEDSAMYFCASSLARGNYEQYFGPGTRLTVT.

This clonotype was found a few times. The chain employs TRBV5-5 and TRBJ2-2; 13 nucleotides match TRBD2. The germline V gene has CDR1 SGHKS and CDR2 YYEKEE (reference sequence). This CDR3 comprises 17 residues. The V and J ends lost 3 bases and 7 bases, in that order; junction bases with no gene match: 9. In nucleotides, the CDR3 is TGTGCCAGCAGCTCGACGGGACTAGCGGGATTTAACGGGGAGCTGTTTTTT. Translating it yields CASSSTGLAGFNGELFF.

Comment on this clonotype: This may be a read error: a much more frequent sequence differs by one nucleotide. The final CDR3 position lacks the conserved phenylalanine or tryptophan, pointing to a likely read error. The chain couples TRBV18 to TRBJ2-5; 10 bases match TRBD1. Germline CDR1 is KGHSH and CDR2 is LQKENI. The CDR3 totals 15 residues. As DNA, the CDR3 is TGTGCCAGCTCTCCACGGACAGGGGGGAGTGAGACCCAGTACCTC. This encodes CASSPRTGGSETQYL.

With regard to this clonotype: A much larger clone differs by one base, so this may be a read error. CDR3 DNA sequence: TGTGCCAGCAGTGCCGGGACGTTGAACCACGAGCAGTACTTC. Translating it yields CASSAGTLNHEQYF. The chain uses TRBV6-1 and TRBJ2-7, with D perhaps being TRBD1 or TRBD2 (5 bases each). The CDR3 contains 14 residues. V was shortened by 4 bases and J by 5 bases, with 15 bases between the two germline ends. Germline V gene lookup returns CDR1 MNHNS and CDR2 SASEGT.

The gene calls are TRBV30 and TRBJ1-2; the D is unclear. V was pared by 1 base and J by 7 bases, with 13 bases between. This CDR3 region has 13 residues. Germline lookup yields CDR1 GTSNPN and CDR2 SVGIG (reference sequence). As DNA, the CDR3 is TGTGCCTGGAGTGGTCGCCGGCGAGGTGGCTACACCTTC. This encodes CAWSGRRRGGYTF.

Only a few counts were recorded for this clonotype. The chain joins TRBV7-2 to TRBJ2-5; D is perhaps TRBD2 (6 bases). Deletions cut 5 bases from V and 1 base from J, with 14 bases between. Germline V gene lookup returns CDR1 SGHTA and CDR2 FQGNSA. This CDR3 contains 15 residues. CDR3 nucleotide sequence: TGTGCCAGCAGCGTGAGGAGGGCCCGCCAAGAGACCCAGTACTTC. This encodes CASSVRRARQETQYF.

This chain links TRBV11-3 with TRBJ2-7; D unclear. CDR1 is SGHNT, CDR2 YENEEA, per germline. CDR3 size: 13 residues. The V end was cut by 6 bases, the J end by 0 bases, with 9 bases between. The DNA of the CDR3 is TGTGCCAGCAGGACCGCTAGCTCCTACGAGCAGTACTTC. Its translation is CASRTASSYEQYF.

This clonotype was observed many times. The rearrangement uses TRBV10-3 and TRBJ2-7; 7 positions match TRBD2. Germline V gene data show CDR1 as ENHRY and CDR2 as SYGVKD. The length of the CDR3 is 14 residues. V shed 0 bases, J shed 1 base, and the junction held 0 bases outside the gene matches. The CDR3: CAISESGGSYEQYF. The CDR3 DNA follows: TGTGCCATCAGTGAGTCGGGGGGGTCCTACGAGCAGTACTTC.

This clonotype turned up a few times. CDR3 nucleotides: TGCAGCGCCACCAAGGGGGGGCGCGGGGGTCCCATTTCTAACACTGAAGCTTTCTTT. Protein product: CSATKGGRGGPISNTEAFF. This chain connects TRBV29-1 to TRBJ1-1; D is possibly TRBD1 (6 bases). CDR3 size: 19 residues. Between the trimmed V and J ends, which lost 7 bases and 2 bases, there was a span of 32 bases. Germline V CDR1 and CDR2: SQVTM, ANQGSEA.

This clonotype was seen only a few times. Here the CDR3 reads CASSGVRVLGDLDNEQYF. CDR3 DNA: TGTGCCAGCAGCGGTGTCAGGGTTTTGGGGGACTTAGACAACGAGCAGTACTTC. The V and J genes are TRBV7-9 and TRBJ2-7; a weak D match, TRBD2 (6 bases). CDR1 SEHNR and CDR2 FQNEAQ come from the germline V gene (reference sequence). V was pared by 5 bases and J by 5 bases, with 28 bases between. The CDR3 has 18 residues.

The chain has TRBV29-1 and TRBJ1-1; D unresolved. The V end lost 1 base, the J end lost 0 bases, and 12 bases lay between the germline ends. This CDR3 has 15 residues. Germline V gives CDR1 SQVTM, CDR2 ANQGSEA. The CDR3 DNA is TGCAGCGTTGAAGCCCCCTCAGTCATGAACACTGAAGCTTTCTTT. Amino acids: CSVEAPSVMNTEAFF.

The gene calls are TRBV14 and TRBJ2-7, with D perhaps assigned TRBD1 or TRBD2 (5 bases each). The CDR3 is made up of 14 amino acids. The germline V gene has CDR1 SGHDN and CDR2 FVKESK. Trimming cost V 6 bases and J 6 bases, with 18 bases left between them. CDR3 nucleotide sequence: TGTGCCAGCAGTTCCGGGACCCCGAGTGGCGAGCAGTACTTC. It yields the protein CASSSGTPSGEQYF.

The chain combines TRBV4-2 with TRBJ1-4, with D unclear. CDR1 is LGHNA, CDR2 YNFKEQ, per germline. The CDR3 length is 18 residues. The V gene lost 0 bases and the J gene lost 6 bases, with 20 bases spanning the gap. The CDR3 loop is CASSQESVGLPFHEKLFF. CDR3 nucleotides: TGTGCCAGCAGCCAAGAAAGCGTAGGTTTGCCTTTTCATGAAAAACTGTTTTTT.

This clonotype was detected many times. The chain has TRBV15 and TRBJ2-7, with D perhaps matching TRBD1 or TRBD2 (5 bases each). The CDR3 totals 13 residues. Trimming pared 4 bases from V and 4 bases from J, leaving 11 bases between. Germline assignment: CDR1 LNHNV and CDR2 YYDKDF (reference sequence). The CDR3: CATSTRDQYEQYF. CDR3 coding DNA: TGTGCCACCAGCACCCGGGACCAGTACGAGCAGTACTTC. Using reference TRBV15 and TRBJ2-7 for the parts outside the CDR3, the full variable domain is DAMVIQNPRYQVTQFGKPVTLSCSQTLNHNVMYWYQQKSSQAPKLLFHYYDKDFNNEADTPDNFQSRRPNTSFCFLDIRSPGLGDTAMYLCATSTRDQYEQYFGPGTRLTVT.